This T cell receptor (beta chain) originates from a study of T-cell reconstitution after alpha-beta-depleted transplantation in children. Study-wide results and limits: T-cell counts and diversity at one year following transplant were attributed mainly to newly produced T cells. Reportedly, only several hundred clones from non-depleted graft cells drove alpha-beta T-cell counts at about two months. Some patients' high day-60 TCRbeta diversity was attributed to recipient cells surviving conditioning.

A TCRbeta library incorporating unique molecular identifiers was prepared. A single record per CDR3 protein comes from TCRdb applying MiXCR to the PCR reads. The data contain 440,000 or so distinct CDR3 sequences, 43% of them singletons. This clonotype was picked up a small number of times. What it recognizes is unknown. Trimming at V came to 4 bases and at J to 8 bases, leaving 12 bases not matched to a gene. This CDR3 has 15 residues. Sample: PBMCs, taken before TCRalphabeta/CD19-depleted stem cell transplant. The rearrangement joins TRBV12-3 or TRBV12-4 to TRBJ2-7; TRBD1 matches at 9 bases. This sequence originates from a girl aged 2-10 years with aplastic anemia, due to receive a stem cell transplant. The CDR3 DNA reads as TGTGCCAGCAGTTCAGGCGGGACAGGGACCATGAAGCAGTACTTC. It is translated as CASSSGGTGTMKQYF.